This paragraph covers one TCR beta chain sequence. Its antigen is currently unknown. The CDR3 is 14 amino acids. Germline V gene sequence: CDR1 MDHEN, CDR2 SYDVKM. Trimming removed 3 bases from V and 6 bases from J, with 13 bases in between. The sample belongs to a study of beta chain features in type 1 diabetes. Study-wide results and limits: VDJ junctions from patients with type 1 diabetes contained fewer insertions and more deletions. Shorter TCRB CDR3s, moderately but significantly so, marked every one of the four CD4+ subsets in Type 1 diabetes patients.

Isolated RNA was reverse transcribed in full, so expressed TCRB transcripts were sequenced. Generated by immunoSEQ multiplex PCR, the TCRdb table keeps only in-frame clones and is missing some. The sample has just over 600,000 clones; about 14% are singletons. In total, each donor contributed a single heparinised blood draw that averaged roughly 100 mL. Purity exceeded 95% in all sorted populations. The source material was naive CD4+ T cells from blood. J is TRBJ2-3 and V is TRBV28; a weak D match, TRBD2 (5 bases). This receptor was taken from a man aged 18 to 29 in good health. In DNA, the CDR3 is TGTGCCAGCAGTTTGCCCGGGAAACGGGATACGCAGTATTTT. Translating gives CASSLPGKRDTQYF.